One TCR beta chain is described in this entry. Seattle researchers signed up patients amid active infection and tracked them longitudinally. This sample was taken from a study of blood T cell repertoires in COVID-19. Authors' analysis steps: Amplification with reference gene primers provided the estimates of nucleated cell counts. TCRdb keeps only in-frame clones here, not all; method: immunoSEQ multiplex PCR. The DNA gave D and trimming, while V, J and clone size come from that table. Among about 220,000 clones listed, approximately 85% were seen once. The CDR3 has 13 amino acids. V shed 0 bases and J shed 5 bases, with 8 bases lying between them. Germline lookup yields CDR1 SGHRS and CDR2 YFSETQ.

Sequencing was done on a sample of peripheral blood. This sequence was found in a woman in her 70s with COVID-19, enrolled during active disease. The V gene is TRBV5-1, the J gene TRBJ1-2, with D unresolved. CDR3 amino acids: CASSLEPDYGYTF. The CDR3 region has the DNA TGCGCCAGCAGCTTGGAACCAGATTATGGCTACACCTTC.